The 10 T cell receptor beta chains presented below share a single source sample, sequenced in a study of blood T cell repertoires in COVID-19. Method: immunoSEQ multiplex PCR; TCRdb's copy keeps in-frame clones and lacks some. The table records 50,000 to 60,000 clones, over 75% of them present only once. The sequencing input was peripheral blood. Source of these receptors: a man in his forties or fifties with acute or convalescent COVID-19.

J is TRBJ2-2 and V is TRBV5-5; the D gene is possibly TRBD2 (6 bases). Germline V gives CDR1 SGHKS, CDR2 YYEKEE (reference sequence). V lost 0 bases to trimming and J lost 4 bases, with 7 bases between them. This CDR3 has 14 amino acids. The CDR3 bases are TGTGCCAGCAGCTTGGCCGGGAGCACCGGGGAGCTGTTTTTT. Its translation: CASSLAGSTGELFF.

The gene calls are TRBV2 and TRBJ2-1, with 15 bases lining up with TRBD2. This CDR3 spans 14 amino acids. The V gene's germline CDR1 is SNHLY and CDR2 FYNNEI. V was clipped by 6 bases and J by 9 bases; unmatched bases: 3. In DNA form, the CDR3 reads TGTGCCAGCAGAGGGACTAGCGGGAGGCCTGAGCAGTTCTTC. Its protein is CASRGTSGRPEQFF.

The chain carries TRBV5-1 and TRBJ1-2; a weak D match, TRBD1 (6 bases). The V end was cut by 4 bases, the J end by 7 bases, with 26 bases between. The germline V gene has CDR1 SGHRS and CDR2 YFSETQ. The CDR3 runs to 17 residues. CDR3 region: CASSIAPQGTPNGGYTF. In DNA, the CDR3 is TGCGCCAGCAGCATTGCACCTCAGGGGACGCCCAACGGTGGCTACACCTTC.

The V call is TRBV27, the J call TRBJ1-5; 8 bases map to TRBD1. Germline assignment: CDR1 MNHEY and CDR2 SMNVEV (reference sequence). V gave up 2 bases and J gave up 7 bases; unmatched junction bases: 4. This CDR3 comprises 14 residues. The CDR3 region has the DNA TGTGCCAGCAGTTTAGCAGGGGGCCGGCAGCCCCAGCATTTT. Its protein is CASSLAGGRQPQHF.

The rearrangement joins TRBV6-5 to TRBJ2-5; possible D gene TRBD1, 6 bases. V gave up 6 bases and J gave up 5 bases, with 16 bases separating them. Per the germline V gene, CDR1 is MNHEY and CDR2 is SVGAGI. The CDR3 runs to 14 residues. The DNA of the CDR3 is TGTGCCAGCAGGGCAGGGGTATGGTCTGAGACCCAGTACTTC. It encodes CASRAGVWSETQYF.

The gene calls are TRBV18 and TRBJ2-3; 9 nucleotides align to TRBD2. Germline-derived CDR1 and CDR2 are KGHSH and LQKENI. This CDR3 spans 15 amino acids. V was clipped by 3 bases and J by 4 bases; unmatched bases: 5. The DNA of the CDR3 is TGTGCCAGCTCACCGGTAGCGGGAGTACCAGATACGCAGTATTTT. Its protein product is CASSPVAGVPDTQYF.

The rearrangement joins TRBV6-4 to TRBJ2-6, with TRBD1 matching over 7 bases. The V segment lost 3 bases and the J segment 2 bases; nucleotides outside the gene matches: 1. The CDR3 has 15 residues. Germline lookup yields CDR1 MRHNA and CDR2 SNTAGT. The CDR3 loop reads CASSERGPGANVLTF. The CDR3 DNA follows: TGTGCCAGCAGTGAAAGGGGGCCTGGGGCCAACGTCCTGACTTTC.

The rearrangement joins TRBV24-1 to TRBJ1-2; no definite D call. Per germline, CDR1 KGHDR and CDR2 SFDVKD. The V end was cut by 4 bases, the J end by 0 bases, with 8 bases between. This CDR3 is 14 amino acids long. CDR3 in DNA: TGTGCCACCAGTGAAAGCCATGCTAACTATGGCTACACCTTC. Protein: CATSESHANYGYTF.

The chain recombines TRBV14 with TRBJ1-1; D remains unclear. This CDR3 is built from 13 residues. CDR1 is SGHDN and CDR2 is FVKESK in the germline V gene. Trimming removed 7 bases from V and 1 base from J, with 10 bases in between. The CDR3 sequence is CASTAGWNTEAFF. The CDR3 region has the DNA TGTGCCAGCACGGCGGGGTGGAACACTGAAGCTTTCTTT. Based on the CDR3 plus reference TRBV14 and TRBJ1-1, the full variable domain is EAGVTQFPSHSVIEKGQTVTLRCDPISGHDNLYWYRRVMGKEIKFLLHFVKESKQDESGMPNNRFLAERTGGTYSTLKVQPAELEDSGVYFCASTAGWNTEAFFGQGTRLTVV.

This clone has more than one count but fewer than ten. The chain links TRBV5-1 to TRBJ1-1; D gene ambiguous. The V gene's germline CDR1 is SGHRS and CDR2 YFSETQ. The CDR3 runs 15 residues. V lost 7 bases, J lost 2 bases, and 18 bases lay in between. Here the CDR3 reads CASGPRTAGNTEAFF. Here the CDR3 DNA reads TGCGCCAGCGGACCCCGAACTGCGGGCAACACTGAAGCTTTCTTT.